This T cell receptor (beta chain) was documented in a study of T-cell memory formation after mild COVID-19. Study background: Largely, TCR clusters stayed within a single donor.

The CDR3 is 16 amino acids. Germline-derived CDR1 and CDR2 are SGHRS and YFSETQ. The ends lost 4 bases at V and 7 bases at J; junction bases unmatched: 12. 5'RACE with constant-segment primers built TCRalpha and TCRbeta cDNA libraries with UMIs. TCRdb reprocessed the 5' RACE reads via MiXCR and lists one record per CDR3 protein. The sample includes hundreds of thousands of distinct CDR3 sequences, around 27% of them seen just once. General study findings and limits: Shrinking CD4+ clones were chiefly CM and EM; CD8+ ones were chiefly EMRA. Pre-infection memory harbored some responding clones, suggesting cross-reactive memory joined.

With regard to this clonotype: Its specificity is unknown.

The specimen was PBMCs or a T cell subset sorted from them (not recorded which). The V and J genes are TRBV5-1 and TRBJ2-1; 9 bases match TRBD2. This TCR came from an adult woman who had mild COVID-19 (a few samples of this study predate the infection). Cell type and time point are not known. CDR3 coding DNA: TGCGCCAGCAGCCCCGAGACTAGCGGCCCTGTGAATGAGCAGTTCTTC. It encodes CASSPETSGPVNEQFF.